The 29 T cell receptor beta chains presented below share a single source sample, sequenced in a study of lung T cells in sarcoidosis with Löfgren's syndrome. TCRdb processed the reads anew with MiXCR; each CDR3 protein has one entry. Of roughly 63,000 distinct CDR3 sequences listed, 21% were seen once; the top ten hold under 3%. The sample consisted of CD4+ T cells from PBMCs. The receptors were sampled from a human donor with sarcoidosis (Löfgren's syndrome or another form), or a control subject (not recorded which).

This clonotype was seen ten or more times. One junction end disagrees with the germline gene, perhaps due to a read error. CDR3 sequence reads: CSTRDRQGALTEAFF. In nucleotides, the CDR3 is TGCAGTACTAGAGATCGGCAGGGGGCGTTAACTGAAGCTTTCTTT. The J gene is TRBJ1-1, the V gene TRBV20-1; 8 nucleotides line up with TRBD1. Looked up from germline, CDR1 is DFQATT and CDR2 is SNEGSKA (reference sequence). The CDR3 has 15 amino acids.

This clonotype turned up a few times. The gene calls are TRBV18 and TRBJ2-1, with TRBD1 as a possible D gene (5 bases). Germline assignment: CDR1 KGHSH and CDR2 LQKENI. This CDR3 has 15 amino acids. V dropped 3 bases and J dropped 8 bases, with 17 bases sitting between them. CDR3 nucleotides: TGTGCCAGCTCACCGTTGAGGACAACTACGGATGAGCAGTTCTTC. It translates to CASSPLRTTTDEQFF.

With respect to this clonotype: This clone may be a read error of a much larger clone one base away. This chain uses TRBV28 with TRBJ1-2, with D tentatively TRBD1 (5 bases). The V end was cut by 5 bases, the J end by 7 bases, with 17 bases between. Germline CDR1 reads MDHEN; CDR2 reads SYDVKM. The CDR3 has 14 residues. This CDR3 reads CASSPPGLSGGYTF. CDR3 bases: TGTGCCAGCAGTCCCCCAGGGTTGAGTGGTGGCTACACCTTC.

The rearrangement joins TRBV29-1 to TRBJ2-1, with a tentative D call TRBD1 (5 bases). The CDR3 extends over 15 amino acids. Germline V gene sequence: CDR1 SQVTM, CDR2 ANQGSEA. The germline V and J ends were trimmed by 5 bases and 4 bases, with 18 bases remaining between them. The CDR3 coding sequence is TGCAGCGTTTCAGTAATCCCTGGGGCGTACAATGAGCAGTTCTTC. As protein: CSVSVIPGAYNEQFF.

This clonotype was recorded a few times. The chain combines TRBV20-1 with TRBJ1-1; D unclear. CDR3 length: 12 amino acids. Between the trimmed V and J ends, which lost 2 bases and 3 bases, there was a span of 7 bases. The germline CDR1 and CDR2 sequences are DFQATT and SNEGSKA (reference sequence). In DNA form, the CDR3 reads TGCAGTGCTAGATTCGGCGACACTGAAGCTTTCTTT. Its translation: CSARFGDTEAFF.

The sample holds many counts of this clonotype. The chain links TRBV28 to TRBJ1-2, with D possibly TRBD1 on 5 matching bases. CDR3 length equals 13 residues. V was pared by 6 bases and J by 4 bases, with 12 bases between. CDR1 and CDR2 from the germline V gene are MDHEN and SYDVKM. The CDR3 is CASSQGTGYGYTF. In DNA, the CDR3 is TGTGCCAGCAGCCAAGGCACAGGCTATGGCTACACCTTC.

This clonotype came up many times. The chain couples TRBV20-1 to TRBJ1-1, with 9 bases fitting TRBD1. V trimming: 0 bases; J trimming: 0 bases; junction bases outside the gene matches: 14. CDR1 is DFQATT, CDR2 SNEGSKA, per germline (reference sequence). This CDR3 has 19 residues. DNA for the CDR3: TGCAGTGCTAGAGACGGGACAGGGTGGAAAAATGGGATGAACACTGAAGCTTTCTTT. Protein sequence: CSARDGTGWKNGMNTEAFF.

This clonotype was seen repeatedly, ten times or more. The J gene is TRBJ1-6, the V gene TRBV6-1; D perhaps matches TRBD1 (6 bases). Germline CDR1 is MNHNS and CDR2 is SASEGT. This CDR3 comprises 16 residues. The V end was cut by 6 bases, the J end by 8 bases, with 20 bases between. The CDR3 is CASSRLGGRGDSPLHF. Written as DNA, the CDR3 is TGTGCCAGCAGCCGGCTAGGGGGAAGAGGGGATTCACCCCTCCACTTT.

This clonotype was seen a few times. The rearrangement joins TRBV10-3 to TRBJ2-1; D may correspond to TRBD1 or TRBD2 (5 bases each). V was cut by 3 bases and J by 8 bases, with 20 bases left in between. Germline V CDR1 and CDR2: ENHRY, SYGVKD. The CDR3 is 16 amino acids. This CDR3 reads CAISDPRAANGDEQFF. The CDR3 DNA reads TGTGCCATCAGTGATCCCAGGGCGGCTAACGGGGATGAGCAGTTCTTC.

This clonotype was seen at least ten times. V usage is TRBV28 and J usage is TRBJ2-3; TRBD2 agrees at 8 bases. Germline assignment: CDR1 MDHEN and CDR2 SYDVKM. V lost 3 bases and J lost 5; bases outside the gene matches: 10. The CDR3 runs to 16 residues. The CDR3 nucleotides are TGTGCCAGCAGTTTTATCGGGAGCGGGGGCTTAGATACGCAGTATTTT. Residues: CASSFIGSGGLDTQYF.

Details on this clonotype: A read error may explain this, as a much larger clone is one base away. The chain carries TRBV28 and TRBJ1-3; D might be TRBD1 (6 bases). There are 15 residues in the CDR3. The V end was cut by 2 bases, the J end by 0 bases, with 8 bases between. Germline V gene sequence: CDR1 MDHEN, CDR2 SYDVKM. CDR3 loop: CASSLTGTSGNTIYF. CDR3 in DNA: TGTGCCAGCAGTTTAACAGGGACCTCTGGAAACACCATATATTTT.

Here the CDR3 DNA reads TGCGCCAGCAGCTCCGGGACAGCGAATTCACCCCTCCACTTT. The encoded protein is CASSSGTANSPLHF. The chain uses TRBV5-1 and TRBJ1-6; TRBD1 matches 7 bases. This CDR3 region has 14 residues. In germline, CDR1 is SGHRS, CDR2 YFSETQ. Trimming removed 3 bases from V and 7 bases from J; junction bases left unmatched: 4.

In DNA, the CDR3 is TGTGCCGGGGGCCTATCTGGCGCTGGAAACACCATATATTTT. Residues: CAGGLSGAGNTIYF. The chain is built from TRBV7-9 and TRBJ1-3; tentatively, D is TRBD1 (6 bases). Trimming shortened V by 11 bases and J by 2 bases, and 16 bases separated the two germline ends. CDR1 and CDR2 (germline): SEHNR, FQNEAQ (reference sequence). This CDR3 region has 14 residues. Filled out from reference TRBV7-9 and TRBJ1-3, the complete variable domain reads DTGVSQNPRHKITKRGQNVTFRCDPISEHNRLYWYRQTLGQGPEFLTYFQNEAQLEKSRLLSDRFSAERPKGSFSTLEIQRTEQGDSAMYLCAGGLSGAGNTIYFGEGSWLTVV.

The genes are TRBV5-1 and TRBJ2-5, with 12 bases identical to TRBD1. The V gene end was trimmed by 4 bases and the J gene end by 5 bases; junction bases not matched to a gene: 6. CDR1 is SGHRS and CDR2 is YFSETQ in the germline V gene. This CDR3 region has 15 residues. CDR3 DNA sequence: TGCGCCAGCAGCGGCGGGACAGGGGGCATGGAGACCCAGTACTTC. Amino acids: CASSGGTGGMETQYF.

This clonotype showed up just a few times. V usage is TRBV19 and J usage is TRBJ2-1; 7 bases are a match to TRBD1. This CDR3 region has 14 residues. Trimming removed 7 bases from V and 5 bases from J; junction bases left unmatched: 8. Germline loops: CDR1 LNHDA, CDR2 SQIVND (reference sequence). In nucleotides, the CDR3 is TGTGCCAGTATTCCGACAGGGTCTCACAATGAGCAGTTCTTC. This sequence encodes CASIPTGSHNEQFF.

Notes on this clonotype: This may stem from a read error, because a much larger clone lies one nucleotide away. The chain carries TRBV6-6 and TRBJ2-3, with D perhaps given as TRBD1 or TRBD2 (5 bases each). Germline V gene lookup returns CDR1 MNHNY and CDR2 SVGAGI (reference sequence). CDR3 length: 15 amino acids. CDR3 sequence (DNA): TGTGCCGGCAGTAAAGGGACGGGGAGCACAGATACGCAGTATTTT. The encoded protein is CAGSKGTGSTDTQYF.

This clonotype was counted a few times. The chain has TRBV11-2 and TRBJ2-1, with TRBD2 as a possible D gene (6 bases). Trimming stripped 5 bases from V and 10 bases from J, with 18 bases between. The length of the CDR3 is 14 residues. The V gene's germline CDR1 is SGHAT and CDR2 FQNNGV. CDR3 DNA: TGTGCCAGCAGCAAGTCGGGAGACTGGAGAGAGCAGTTCTTC. Amino acid sequence: CASSKSGDWREQFF.

This clonotype was recorded many times. The chain is built from TRBV27 and TRBJ2-3; D might be TRBD1 (5 bases). In germline, CDR1 is MNHEY, CDR2 SMNVEV (reference sequence). This CDR3 has 15 amino acids. V was clipped by 5 bases and J by 4 bases, with 16 bases between them. The CDR3 nucleotides read TGTGCCAGCAGTCCGGACACGTTAGTTGCAGATACGCAGTATTTT. Amino acid sequence: CASSPDTLVADTQYF.

The table lists this clonotype with many counts. This rearrangement joins TRBV20-1 to TRBJ2-3; D not certain. CDR3 length: 12 amino acids. V was pared by 5 bases and J by 2 bases, with 8 bases between. Per the germline V gene, CDR1 is DFQATT and CDR2 is SNEGSKA (reference sequence). CDR3: CSAAKNTDTQYF. DNA for the CDR3: TGCAGTGCTGCCAAGAACACAGATACGCAGTATTTT.

There are many counts of this clonotype. The chain employs TRBV2 and TRBJ2-7; 7 bases align to TRBD1. V was clipped by 9 bases and J by 1 base; unmatched bases: 6. The CDR3 totals 13 residues. CDR1 SNHLY and CDR2 FYNNEI come from the germline V gene. CDR3 sequence reads: CASLRDRSYEQYF. The CDR3 nucleotides read TGTGCCAGTTTAAGGGACAGATCCTACGAGCAGTACTTC.

This clonotype was picked up a small number of times. The V and J genes are TRBV5-6 and TRBJ2-3; D might be TRBD1 (6 bases). CDR1 and CDR2 from the germline V gene are SGHDT and YYEEEE. V lost 6 bases and J lost 2, with 10 bases in between. This CDR3 comprises 13 residues. Here the CDR3 DNA reads TGTGCCAGCAACAGGGTCTTCACAGATACGCAGTATTTT. It translates to CASNRVFTDTQYF. Using reference TRBV5-6 and TRBJ2-3 for the parts outside the CDR3, the full variable domain is DAGVTQSPTHLIKTRGQQVTLRCSPKSGHDTVSWYQQALGQGPQFIFQYYEEEERQRGNFPDRFSGHQFPNYSSELNVNALLLGDSALYLCASNRVFTDTQYFGPGTRLTVL.

This clonotype was counted ten times or more. The chain employs TRBV6-1 and TRBJ2-7; 8 nucleotides match TRBD2. V was pared by 1 base and J by 2 bases, with 4 bases of the junction left unmatched. Per germline, CDR1 MNHNS and CDR2 SASEGT. The CDR3 runs to 15 residues. This chain's CDR3 is CASSEVSGAPYEQYV. The CDR3 DNA follows: TGTGCCAGCAGTGAAGTTAGCGGGGCCCCCTACGAGCAGTACGTC.

At least ten counts were recorded for this clonotype. The chain carries TRBV28 and TRBJ2-7; D uncertain. The V end was cut by 5 bases, the J end by 3 bases, with 8 bases between. This CDR3 region has 12 residues. The V gene's germline CDR1 is MDHEN and CDR2 SYDVKM. CDR3 bases: TGTGCCAGCAGTAGAAGACGCTACGAGCAGTACTTC. This gives the protein CASSRRRYEQYF.

This clonotype was seen at least ten times. V gene TRBV7-8 combines with J gene TRBJ2-1; D may correspond to TRBD1 or TRBD2 (5 bases each). The CDR3 is 15 amino acids. The germline V gene has CDR1 SGHVS and CDR2 FQNEAQ. Trimming took 8 bases from V and 6 from J, leaving 20 bases between them. The DNA of the CDR3 is TGTGCCAGCTTATCCCGTACTGGGACCGTCAATGAGCAGTTCTTC. Amino acids: CASLSRTGTVNEQFF.

V usage is TRBV2 and J usage is TRBJ1-5; no reliable D call. Germline CDR1 reads SNHLY; CDR2 reads FYNNEI. The CDR3 is 15 amino acids. The V and J ends lost 3 bases and 1 base respectively, with 10 bases between them. The CDR3 bases are TGTGCCAGCAGTGAGATATGGAGAAGCAATCAGCCCCAGCATTTT. Translation gives CASSEIWRSNQPQHF.

This clonotype was counted at least ten times. This rearrangement joins TRBV4-3 to TRBJ2-1; D ambiguous. The CDR3 sequence is 15 residues long. Trimming took 0 bases from V and 7 from J, leaving 13 bases between them. Germline V gene sequence: CDR1 LGHNA, CDR2 YSLEER. The DNA of the CDR3 is TGCGCCAGCAGCCAAGAAGGGTATTCAATGAATGAGCAGTTCTTC. Residues: CASSQEGYSMNEQFF.

Details on this clonotype: A read error may be the cause here, since a much bigger clone is one base away. The V gene is TRBV6-1, the J gene TRBJ2-3, with D uncertain. V was cut by 10 bases and J by 0 bases, with 14 bases left in between. Germline lookup yields CDR1 MNHNS and CDR2 SASEGT. The CDR3 sequence is 14 residues long. The CDR3 DNA reads TGTGCCACCCGAGATGTCGGTAGCACAGATACGCAGTATTTT. Residues: CATRDVGSTDTQYF.

As concerns this clonotype: Being one base from a much bigger clone, this may be a read error. The genes are TRBV5-4 and TRBJ2-3; 7 nucleotides align to TRBD1. Germline V gene sequence: CDR1 SGHNT, CDR2 YYREEE (reference sequence). The CDR3 covers 15 residues. The CDR3 protein is CVSSSYRGRTDTQYF. DNA of the CDR3: TGTGTCAGCAGCTCCTACAGGGGTCGCACAGATACGCAGTATTTT.

This clonotype was found a few times. Possible read error: a much larger clone is one base away. The chain recombines TRBV6-6 with TRBJ2-3; maybe TRBD1 (5 bases). V was cut by 2 bases and J by 10 bases, with 13 bases left in between. Germline-derived CDR1 and CDR2 are MNHNY and SVGAGI (reference sequence). CDR3 size: 13 residues. The CDR3 region is CASSYQPGPAQYF. The CDR3 region has the DNA TGTGCCAGCAGTTACCAGCCAGGGCCTGCGCAGTATTTT.